This record concerns one TCR beta chain sequence. The antigen is not known. V was cut by 7 bases and J by 4 bases, with 26 bases left in between. This CDR3 spans 17 amino acids. Germline V gene data show CDR1 as LNHDA and CDR2 as SQIVND (reference sequence). The data were obtained in a study of cytomegalovirus exposure and HLA in healthy donors. As for the study in general: In an earlier analysis, some 110 million unique TCR beta sequences were found from some 200 million T cells.

The study's findings and limits: Most observed TCR sequences were rare, whereas some public TCRs were detected in many donors. A later look showed TCR association rates differing by HLA locus, highest for DRB1 and lowest for HLA-C.

PCR involved 60 Vbeta and 13 Jbeta primers. Libraries were prepared by immunoSEQ multiplex PCR; TCRdb keeps only in-frame clonotypes and omits some of them. The sample consists of 250,000 to 350,000 clones, roughly two thirds of them appearing once. The origin of this receptor is a female donor in good health and CMV-seronegative. What was sequenced was PBMCs. This sequence joins TRBV19 and TRBJ2-7; a possible D gene is TRBD1 (7 bases). In DNA form, the CDR3 reads TGTGCCAGTACCCCCGGCGGGACAGCTGGTGTTTGGTACGAGCAGTACTTC. Its translation: CASTPGGTAGVWYEQYF.